The 4 T cell receptor beta chains reported below all come from one sample, sequenced in a study of regulatory T cells in long-lasting Graves disease. Time point indicated: newly diagnosed GD, antithyroid drugs for less than 3 months. From RNA extracted from PBMCs, the TCR library was made. Construction of the TCR beta libraries employed iRepertoire HTBI primers in conjunction with Arm-PCR of CDR3 regions. TCRdb reprocessed the multiplex PCR reads with MiXCR, giving one entry per CDR3 protein. The sample carries 400,000 to 500,000 distinct CDR3 sequences, about a sixth recorded once. These data are also associated with another study on T cells in Graves' hyperthyroidism and ophthalmopathy.

This sample comprised peripheral blood mononuclear cells (PBMCs), obtained at new diagnosis, from a patient treated with antithyroid drugs. The source of these receptors is a woman aged 18-29 years with Graves disease.

The gene calls are TRBV30 and TRBJ2-5, with 10 bases lining up with TRBD1. V was clipped by 0 bases and J by 1 base; unmatched bases: 11. The CDR3 is 18 residues long. The V gene's germline CDR1 is GTSNPN and CDR2 SVGIG (reference sequence). CDR3 in DNA: TGTGCCTGGAGTGTTTGGACAGGGGGTGCAGGGGCCCAAGAGACCCAGTACTTC. Residues: CAWSVWTGGAGAQETQYF. The full variable domain, rest sourced from reference TRBV30 and TRBJ2-5, is SQTIHQWPATLVQPVGSPLSLECTVEGTSNPNLYWYRQAAGRGLQLLFYSVGIGQISSEVPQNLSASRPQDRQFILSSKKLLLSDSGFYLCAWSVWTGGAGAQETQYFGPGTRLLVL.

This clonotype came up a few times. DNA for the CDR3: TGTGCCAGCAGCCCCGGACAGGGTACGATGGAGACCCAGTACTTC. This encodes CASSPGQGTMETQYF. The chain carries TRBV6-2 or TRBV6-3 and TRBJ2-5, with 8 positions matching TRBD1. V lost 6 bases and J lost 5; bases outside the gene matches: 11. In germline, CDR1 is MNHEY, CDR2 SVGEGT. This CDR3 has 15 amino acids.

The table lists this clonotype with many counts. The V and J genes are TRBV5-1 and TRBJ2-7, with 9 bases aligning to TRBD2. In germline, CDR1 is SGHRS, CDR2 YFSETQ. The CDR3 is 15 residues long. V gave up 0 bases and J gave up 3 bases; unmatched junction bases: 4. The DNA for the CDR3 is TGCGCCAGCAGCTTGGCACCTAGCGGGATCTACGAGCAGTACTTC. This codes for CASSLAPSGIYEQYF.

This clonotype has ten or more counts. This chain links TRBV20-1 with TRBJ2-2; 10 bases fit TRBD2. This CDR3 region has 15 residues. The germline V gene has CDR1 DFQATT and CDR2 SNEGSKA (reference sequence). V shed 3 bases, J shed 7 bases, and the junction held 8 bases outside the gene matches. As DNA, the CDR3 is TGCAGTGCTAGGCTAGCGGGAGATTTTGTCGGGGAGCTGTTTTTT. Amino acid sequence: CSARLAGDFVGELFF.